This T cell receptor beta chain was sequenced for a study of Ad26.COV2.S vaccination and SARS-CoV-2 variants. The overall study: The donor belonged to the COV1001 Ad26.COV2.S trial arm.

TCRdb keeps only in-frame clones here, not all; method: immunoSEQ multiplex PCR. The sample records about 420,000 clones, roughly 90% being singletons. The sample's treatment: some 20 received Ad26.COV2.S at low or high dose, single or two shots; five or six received placebo; per-sample allocation not given. All samples were drawn on day 63, counting from the first vaccine or placebo injection. This TCR came from a person aged 18-65 years who received the Ad26.COV2.S COVID-19 vaccine or a placebo. The sequences come from peripheral blood, collected in a trial of Ad26.COV2.S vaccine versus placebo.

The CDR3 spells CASSRFPQDEQFF. In DNA, the CDR3 is TGCGCCAGCAGCCGATTCCCCCAAGACGAGCAGTTCTTC. This chain connects TRBV4-3 to TRBJ2-1; no reliable D call. This CDR3 has 13 residues. Germline V gene lookup returns CDR1 LGHNA and CDR2 YSLEER. Trimming removed 4 bases at V and 10 bases at J, with 14 bases between.